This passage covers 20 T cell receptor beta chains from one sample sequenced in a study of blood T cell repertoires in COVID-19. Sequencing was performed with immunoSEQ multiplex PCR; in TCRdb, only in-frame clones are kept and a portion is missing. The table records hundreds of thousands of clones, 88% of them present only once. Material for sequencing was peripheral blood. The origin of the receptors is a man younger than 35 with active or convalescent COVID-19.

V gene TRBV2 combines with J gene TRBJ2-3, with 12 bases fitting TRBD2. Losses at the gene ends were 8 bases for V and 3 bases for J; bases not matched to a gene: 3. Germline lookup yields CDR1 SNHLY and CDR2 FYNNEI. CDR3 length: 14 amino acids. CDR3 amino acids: CASGGTSGTDTQYF. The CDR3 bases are TGTGCCAGCGGGGGGACTAGCGGGACAGATACGCAGTATTTT.

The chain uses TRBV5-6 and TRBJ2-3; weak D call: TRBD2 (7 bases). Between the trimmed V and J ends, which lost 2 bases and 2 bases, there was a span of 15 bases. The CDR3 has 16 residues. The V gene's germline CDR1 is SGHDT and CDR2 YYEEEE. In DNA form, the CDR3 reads TGTGCCAGCAGCTTTCGGGCGGGGGCCGACACAGATACGCAGTATTTT. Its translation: CASSFRAGADTDTQYF.

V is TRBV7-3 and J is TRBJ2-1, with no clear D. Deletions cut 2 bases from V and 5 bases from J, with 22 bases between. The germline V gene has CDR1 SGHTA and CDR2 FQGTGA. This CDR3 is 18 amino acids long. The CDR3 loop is CASSLYRRSGFTNNEQFF. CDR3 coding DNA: TGTGCCAGCAGCTTATACCGCCGATCGGGTTTCACCAACAATGAGCAGTTCTTC.

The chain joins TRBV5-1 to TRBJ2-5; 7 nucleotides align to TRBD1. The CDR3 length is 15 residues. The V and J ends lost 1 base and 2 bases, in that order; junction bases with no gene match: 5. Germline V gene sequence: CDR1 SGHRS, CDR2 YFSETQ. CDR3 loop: CASSLRGLRQETQYF. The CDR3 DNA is TGCGCCAGCAGCTTGAGGGGGCTAAGGCAAGAGACCCAGTACTTC.

The CDR3 DNA follows: TGCGCCAGCAGCTTGGTTGGGCTAGCGGGGATGAGCTCCTACAATGAGCAGTTCTTC. Its translation: CASSLVGLAGMSSYNEQFF. The rearrangement links TRBV5-1 to TRBJ2-1; 9 bases are shared with TRBD2. The CDR3 sequence is 19 residues long. V was pared by 0 bases and J by 0 bases, with 10 bases of the junction left unmatched. Germline CDR1 SGHRS, CDR2 YFSETQ.

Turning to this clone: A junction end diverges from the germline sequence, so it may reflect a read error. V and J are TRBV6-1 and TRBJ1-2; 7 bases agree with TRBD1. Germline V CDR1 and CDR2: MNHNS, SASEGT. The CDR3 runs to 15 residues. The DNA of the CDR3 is TGTGCCAGCAGCGAAGGGACAGCAGATAACTATGGCTACACCTTC. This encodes CASSEGTADNYGYTF.

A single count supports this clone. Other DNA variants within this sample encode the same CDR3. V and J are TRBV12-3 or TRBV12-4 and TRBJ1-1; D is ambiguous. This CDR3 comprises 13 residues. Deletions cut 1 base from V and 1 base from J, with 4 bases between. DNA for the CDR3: TGTGCCAGCAGTTTAGGCGGGAACACTGAAGCTTTCTTT. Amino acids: CASSLGGNTEAFF.

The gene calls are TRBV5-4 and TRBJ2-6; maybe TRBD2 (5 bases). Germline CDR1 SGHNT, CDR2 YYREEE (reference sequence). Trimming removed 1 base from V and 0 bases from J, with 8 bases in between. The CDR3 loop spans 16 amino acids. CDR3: CASSLPRVSGANVLTF. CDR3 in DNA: TGTGCCAGCAGCTTGCCGAGGGTCTCTGGGGCCAACGTCCTGACTTTC. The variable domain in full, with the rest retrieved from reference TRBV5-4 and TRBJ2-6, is ETGVTQSPTHLIKTRGQQVTLRCSSQSGHNTVSWYQQALGQGPQFIFQYYREEENGRGNFPPRFSGLQFPNYSSELNVNALELDDSALYLCASSLPRVSGANVLTFGAGSRLTVL.

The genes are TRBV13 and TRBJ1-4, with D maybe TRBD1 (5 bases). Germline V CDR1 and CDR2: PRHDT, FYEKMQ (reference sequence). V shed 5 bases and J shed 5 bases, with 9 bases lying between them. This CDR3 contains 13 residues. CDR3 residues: CASSSRQNEKLFF. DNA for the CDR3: TGTGCCAGCAGCAGCAGACAGAATGAAAAACTGTTTTTT.

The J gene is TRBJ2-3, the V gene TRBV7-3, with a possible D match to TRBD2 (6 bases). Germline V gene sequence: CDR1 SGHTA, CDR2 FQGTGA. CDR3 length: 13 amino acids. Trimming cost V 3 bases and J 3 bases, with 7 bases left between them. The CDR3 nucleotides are TGTGCCAGCAGCTTTCGGGGGACAGATACGCAGTATTTT. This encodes CASSFRGTDTQYF.

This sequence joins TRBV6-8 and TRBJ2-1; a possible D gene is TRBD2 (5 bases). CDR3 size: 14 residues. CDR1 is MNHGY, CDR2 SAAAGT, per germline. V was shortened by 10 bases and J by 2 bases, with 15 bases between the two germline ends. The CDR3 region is CAITRTATYNEQFF. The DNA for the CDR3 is TGTGCCATAACAAGGACTGCAACCTACAATGAGCAGTTCTTC.

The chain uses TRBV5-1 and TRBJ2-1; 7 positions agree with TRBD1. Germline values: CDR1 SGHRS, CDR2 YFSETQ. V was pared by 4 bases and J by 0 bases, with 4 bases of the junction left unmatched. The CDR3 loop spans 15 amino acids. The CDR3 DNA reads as TGCGCCAGCAGCGCGGACAGGAACTCCTACAATGAGCAGTTCTTC. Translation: CASSADRNSYNEQFF.

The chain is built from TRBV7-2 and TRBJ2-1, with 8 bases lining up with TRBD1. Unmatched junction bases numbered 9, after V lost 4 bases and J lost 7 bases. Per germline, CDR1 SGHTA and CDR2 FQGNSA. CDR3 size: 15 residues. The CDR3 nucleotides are TGTGCCAGCAGCTCCGGGCAGGGGGCTGGGAATGAGCAGTTCTTC. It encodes CASSSGQGAGNEQFF.

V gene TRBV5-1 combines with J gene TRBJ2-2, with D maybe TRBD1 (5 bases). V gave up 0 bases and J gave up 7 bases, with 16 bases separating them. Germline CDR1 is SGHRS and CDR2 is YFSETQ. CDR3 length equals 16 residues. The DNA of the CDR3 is TGCGCCAGCAGCTTGGCCAGGGCAGATCGGAGCGGGGAGCTGTTTTTT. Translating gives CASSLARADRSGELFF.

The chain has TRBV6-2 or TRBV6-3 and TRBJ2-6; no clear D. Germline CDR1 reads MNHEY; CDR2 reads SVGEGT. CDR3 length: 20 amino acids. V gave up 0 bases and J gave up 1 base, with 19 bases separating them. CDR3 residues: CASSYSPARYARSGANVLTF. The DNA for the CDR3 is TGTGCCAGCAGTTACTCACCCGCCAGATACGCCCGATCTGGGGCCAACGTCCTGACTTTC.

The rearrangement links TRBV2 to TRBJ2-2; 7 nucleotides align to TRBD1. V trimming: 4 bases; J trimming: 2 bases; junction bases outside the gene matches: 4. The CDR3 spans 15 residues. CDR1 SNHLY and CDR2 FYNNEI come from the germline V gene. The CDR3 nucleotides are TGTGCCAGCAGTGTCGGGACAGCTAACACCGGGGAGCTGTTTTTT. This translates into CASSVGTANTGELFF.

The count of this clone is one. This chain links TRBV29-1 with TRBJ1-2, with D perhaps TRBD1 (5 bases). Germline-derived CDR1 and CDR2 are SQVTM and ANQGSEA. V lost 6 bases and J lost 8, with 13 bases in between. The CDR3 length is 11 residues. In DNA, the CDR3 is TGCAGCGTCGTGACAGCGAGGGGCTACACCTTC. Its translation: CSVVTARGYTF.

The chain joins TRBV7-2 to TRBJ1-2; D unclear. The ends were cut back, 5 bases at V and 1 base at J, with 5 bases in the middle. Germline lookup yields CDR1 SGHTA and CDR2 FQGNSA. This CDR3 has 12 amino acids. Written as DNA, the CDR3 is TGTGCCAGCAGCCCCGTTAACTATGGCTACACCTTC. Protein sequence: CASSPVNYGYTF.

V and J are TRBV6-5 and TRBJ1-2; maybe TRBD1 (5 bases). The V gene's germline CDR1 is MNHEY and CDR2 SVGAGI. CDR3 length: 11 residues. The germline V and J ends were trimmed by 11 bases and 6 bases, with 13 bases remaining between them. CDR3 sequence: CAQGRAHGYTF. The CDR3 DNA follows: TGTGCCCAGGGAAGGGCTCATGGCTACACCTTC.

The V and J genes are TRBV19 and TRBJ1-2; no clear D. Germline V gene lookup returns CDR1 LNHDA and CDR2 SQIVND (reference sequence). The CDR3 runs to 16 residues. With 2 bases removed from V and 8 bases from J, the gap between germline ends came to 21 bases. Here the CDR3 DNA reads TGTGCCAGTAGTATATGGGCCGGGAGTCCCAAACGGGGCTACACCTTC. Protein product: CASSIWAGSPKRGYTF.